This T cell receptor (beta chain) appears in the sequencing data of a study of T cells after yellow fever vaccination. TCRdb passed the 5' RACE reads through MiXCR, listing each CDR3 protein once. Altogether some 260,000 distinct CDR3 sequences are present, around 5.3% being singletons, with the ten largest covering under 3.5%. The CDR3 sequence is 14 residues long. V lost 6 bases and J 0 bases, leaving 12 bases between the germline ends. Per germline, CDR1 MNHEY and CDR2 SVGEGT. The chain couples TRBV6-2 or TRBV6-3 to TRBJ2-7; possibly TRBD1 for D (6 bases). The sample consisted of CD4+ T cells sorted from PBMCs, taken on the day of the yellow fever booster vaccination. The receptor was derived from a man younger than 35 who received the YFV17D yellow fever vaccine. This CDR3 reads CASRVQGSSYEQYV. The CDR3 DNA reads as TGTGCCAGCAGAGTTCAGGGGAGCTCCTACGAGCAGTACGTC.